The 9 T cell receptor beta chains given below trace back to one sample, sequenced in a study of blood T cell repertoires in COVID-19. Sequencing used immunoSEQ multiplex PCR; TCRdb keeps in-frame clones, though not all of them. Among approximately 90,000 clones listed, about 84% were seen once. The specimen was peripheral blood. Receptors were obtained from a man aged 80 or over with active or convalescent COVID-19.

This clone was detected a few times. The chain couples TRBV5-1 to TRBJ1-6; D might be TRBD1 (5 bases). The CDR3 covers 14 residues. Trimming shortened V by 5 bases and J by 7 bases, and 13 bases separated the two germline ends. The germline V gene has CDR1 SGHRS and CDR2 YFSETQ. The CDR3 here is CASRIRGENSPLHF. CDR3 bases: TGCGCCAGCAGAATCCGGGGGGAAAATTCACCCCTCCACTTT.

V usage is TRBV29-1 and J usage is TRBJ2-7; 7 nucleotides align to TRBD1. V shed 6 bases, J shed 5 bases, and the junction held 13 bases outside the gene matches. The CDR3 length is 14 residues. CDR1 is SQVTM and CDR2 is ANQGSEA in the germline V gene. Here the CDR3 DNA reads TGCAGCGTGGCGACCCCGACAGGGTTACACGAGCAGTACTTC. Its translation is CSVATPTGLHEQYF.

This clone showed up just once. V gene TRBV5-6 combines with J gene TRBJ1-6; 7 positions match TRBD1. The CDR3 has 15 amino acids. Per the germline V gene, CDR1 is SGHDT and CDR2 is YYEEEE. The V gene end was trimmed by 3 bases and the J gene end by 9 bases; junction bases not matched to a gene: 9. CDR3 protein: CASSSPTGWGSPLHF. The CDR3 DNA follows: TGTGCCAGCAGCTCCCCGACAGGGTGGGGTTCACCCCTCCACTTT.

This chain connects TRBV6-5 to TRBJ1-2; D may be TRBD1 (5 bases). Germline V gene lookup returns CDR1 MNHEY and CDR2 SVGAGI. The length of the CDR3 is 15 residues. Trimming cost V 7 bases and J 6 bases, with 21 bases left between them. The CDR3 loop reads CASNSPGRWEDGYTF. CDR3 DNA sequence: TGTGCCAGCAATTCCCCAGGGCGCTGGGAAGATGGCTACACCTTC.

This chain joins TRBV7-9 and TRBJ2-3, with D hard to call. Germline V gene lookup returns CDR1 SEHNR and CDR2 FQNEAQ (reference sequence). The CDR3 spans 15 residues. The V and J ends lost 5 bases and 0 bases respectively, with 12 bases between them. The CDR3 loop reads CASSLDLPSTDTQYF. For the CDR3, the DNA is TGTGCCAGCAGCCTAGACTTGCCTAGCACAGATACGCAGTATTTT.

The chain is built from TRBV19 and TRBJ2-7; tentatively, D is TRBD2 (5 bases). Trimming took off 3 bases at V and 7 bases at J, with 10 bases between the two ends. Germline V lookup: CDR1 LNHDA, CDR2 SQIVND (reference sequence). The CDR3 length is 12 residues. CDR3 DNA sequence: TGTGCCAGTAGTATGTCGGCGGGTGAGCAGTACTTC. This encodes CASSMSAGEQYF.

The rearrangement uses TRBV5-1 and TRBJ2-7, with TRBD2 identical over 16 bases. V gave up 2 bases and J gave up 3 bases; unmatched junction bases: 2. Germline CDR1 SGHRS, CDR2 YFSETQ. There are 16 residues in the CDR3. In nucleotides, the CDR3 is TGCGCCAGCAGCTTCGGGACTAGCGGGGGGGTCTACGAGCAGTACTTC. Residues: CASSFGTSGGVYEQYF.

The chain is built from TRBV28 and TRBJ2-4; D is undetermined. The CDR3 is 18 amino acids. The germline V gene encodes CDR1 MDHEN and CDR2 SYDVKM. V was cut by 3 bases and J by 0 bases, with 18 bases left in between. The CDR3 sequence is CASSLTRKRLLAKNIQYF. In DNA, the CDR3 is TGTGCCAGCAGTTTGACGAGGAAAAGACTCCTAGCCAAAAACATTCAGTACTTC.

This clone was picked up a small number of times. The rearrangement uses TRBV11-1 and TRBJ1-1; D might be TRBD1 (6 bases). Germline V CDR1 and CDR2: SGHAT, FQDESV (reference sequence). Trimming shortened V by 5 bases and J by 1 base, and 11 bases separated the two germline ends. The CDR3 spans 14 residues. The CDR3: CASSADRSNTEAFF. Here the CDR3 DNA reads TGTGCCAGCAGCGCCGACAGGTCGAACACTGAAGCTTTCTTT.